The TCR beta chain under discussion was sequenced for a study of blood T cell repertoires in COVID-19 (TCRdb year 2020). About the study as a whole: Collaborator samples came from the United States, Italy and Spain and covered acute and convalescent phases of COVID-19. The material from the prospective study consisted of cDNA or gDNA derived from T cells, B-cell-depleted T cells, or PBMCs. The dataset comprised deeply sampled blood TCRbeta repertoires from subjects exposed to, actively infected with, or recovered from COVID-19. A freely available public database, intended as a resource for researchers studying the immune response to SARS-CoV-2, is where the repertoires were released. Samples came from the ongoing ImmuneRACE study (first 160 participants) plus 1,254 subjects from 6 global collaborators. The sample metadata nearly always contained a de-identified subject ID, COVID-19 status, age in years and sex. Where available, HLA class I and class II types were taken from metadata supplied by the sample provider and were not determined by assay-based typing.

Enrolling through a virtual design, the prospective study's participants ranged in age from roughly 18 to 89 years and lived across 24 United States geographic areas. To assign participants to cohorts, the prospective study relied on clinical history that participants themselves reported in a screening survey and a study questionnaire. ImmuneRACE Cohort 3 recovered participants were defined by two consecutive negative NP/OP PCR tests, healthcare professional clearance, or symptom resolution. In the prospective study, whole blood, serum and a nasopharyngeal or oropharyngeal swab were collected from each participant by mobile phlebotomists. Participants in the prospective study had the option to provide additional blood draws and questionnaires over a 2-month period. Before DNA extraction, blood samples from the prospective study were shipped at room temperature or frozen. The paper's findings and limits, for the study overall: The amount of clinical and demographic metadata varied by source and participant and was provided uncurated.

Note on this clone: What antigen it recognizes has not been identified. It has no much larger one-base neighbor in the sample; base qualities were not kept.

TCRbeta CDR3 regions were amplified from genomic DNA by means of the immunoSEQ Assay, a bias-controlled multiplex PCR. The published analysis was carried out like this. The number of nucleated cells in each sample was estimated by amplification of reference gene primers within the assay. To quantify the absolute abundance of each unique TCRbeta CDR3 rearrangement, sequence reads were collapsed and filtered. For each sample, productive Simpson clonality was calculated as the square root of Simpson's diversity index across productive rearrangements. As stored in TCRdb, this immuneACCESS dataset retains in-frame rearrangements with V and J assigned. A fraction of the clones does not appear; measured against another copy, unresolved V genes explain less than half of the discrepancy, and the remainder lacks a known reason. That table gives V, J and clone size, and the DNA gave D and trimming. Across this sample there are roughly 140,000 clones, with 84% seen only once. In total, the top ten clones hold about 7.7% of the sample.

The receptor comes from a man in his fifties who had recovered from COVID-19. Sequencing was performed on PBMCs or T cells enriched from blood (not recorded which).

The CDR3 reads CASRETDYGYTF. The DNA reads TGCGCCAGCAGGGAGACGGACTATGGCTACACCTTC. The chain is made from TRBV5-1 and TRBJ1-2, with the D segment identity uncertain. Based on the germline V gene, the CDR1 and CDR2 sequences are SGHRS and YFSETQ. Trimming removed 5 bases from V and 3 bases from J, leaving 8 bases between the germline ends. There are 12 amino acids in the CDR3, from cysteine to phenylalanine inclusive. Only the CDR3 portion is preserved as DNA: 36 bases, with reading frame beginning at the first base.